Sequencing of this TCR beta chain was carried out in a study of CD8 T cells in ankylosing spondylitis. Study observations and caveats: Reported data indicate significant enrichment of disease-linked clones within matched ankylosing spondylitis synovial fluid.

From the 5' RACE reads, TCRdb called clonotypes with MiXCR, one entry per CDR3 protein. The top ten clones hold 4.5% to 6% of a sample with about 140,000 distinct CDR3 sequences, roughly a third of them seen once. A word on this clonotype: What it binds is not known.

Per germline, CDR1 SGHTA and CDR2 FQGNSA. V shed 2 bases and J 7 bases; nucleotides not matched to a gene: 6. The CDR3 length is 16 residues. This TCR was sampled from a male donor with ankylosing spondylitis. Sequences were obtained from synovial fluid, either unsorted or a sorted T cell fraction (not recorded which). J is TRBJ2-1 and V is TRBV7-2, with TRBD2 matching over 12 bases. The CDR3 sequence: CASSLQGTSGPNEQFF. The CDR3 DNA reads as TGTGCCAGCAGCTTACAGGGGACTAGCGGGCCGAATGAGCAGTTCTTC.